The 29 T cell receptor beta chains given below trace back to one sample, sequenced in a study of CXCR3-negative and CXCR3-positive naive CD8 T cells. 5' RACE that incorporated UMI labels was used to prepare the TRB cDNA libraries. TCRdb reanalyzed the 5' RACE reads and collapses them to one entry per CDR3 protein, without DNA. The ten top clones account for approximately 1.9%, within a sample of tens of thousands of distinct CDR3 sequences. Sequencing was performed on naive CXCR3- CD8+ T cells from blood. As for subset: CD45RO-CCR7+CD27+CD95- naive CD8+ T cells lacking CXCR3 (TNR3-). These receptors came from a human donor in good health. Some clones in this sample may be carry-over from other donors' samples.

V gene TRBV29-1 combines with J gene TRBJ2-2; without DNA, the TCRdb call of TRBD1 cannot be checked. The CDR3 contains 14 residues. Germline-derived CDR1 and CDR2 are SQVTM and ANQGSEA. CDR3 sequence reads: CSVGLGTNTGELFF.

The chain couples TRBV4-1 to TRBJ2-3; TCRdb designates TRBD2, a call that cannot be tested without DNA. The CDR3 runs to 16 residues. Germline V gives CDR1 MGHRA, CDR2 YSYEKL. The CDR3 loop reads CASSPLAAGPTDTQYF.

The chain combines TRBV2 with TRBJ2-1. Germline V gene sequence: CDR1 SNHLY, CDR2 FYNNEI. CDR3 length: 13 amino acids. CDR3 region: CASSDRSYNEQFF.

This rearrangement joins TRBV7-9 to TRBJ2-7; TCRdb's D call of TRBD1 is untestable without DNA. CDR3 size: 14 residues. Germline V CDR1 and CDR2: SEHNR, FQNEAQ (reference sequence). The CDR3: CASNGGPDAMEQYF.

The rearrangement links TRBV29-1 to TRBJ2-1; the TRBD1 assignment by TCRdb is unverifiable without DNA. The CDR3 contains 11 residues. Germline CDR1 is SQVTM and CDR2 is ANQGSEA. The CDR3 here is CSVEARGEQFF.

The chain joins TRBV27 to TRBJ1-5; as DNA is missing, the TRBD1 call by TCRdb cannot be tested. Germline assignment: CDR1 MNHEY and CDR2 SMNVEV (reference sequence). The CDR3 extends over 13 amino acids. The CDR3 region is CATTGDSNQPQHF.

The chain is built from TRBV14 and TRBJ2-3. The CDR3 totals 15 residues. Looked up from germline, CDR1 is SGHDN and CDR2 is FVKESK. The CDR3 sequence is CASSQGWGGPDTQYF.

The J gene is TRBJ2-2, the V gene TRBV7-9. This CDR3 spans 14 amino acids. Germline CDR1 reads SEHNR; CDR2 reads FQNEAQ (reference sequence). The CDR3 region is CASSWNMNTGELFF.

The rearrangement joins TRBV1 to TRBJ2-5; lacking DNA, the TRBD1 call made by TCRdb goes unchecked. TRBV1 is noted as a pseudogene. The CDR3 spans 16 residues. CDR3 residues: CTSSQDLSGRGETQYF.

V and J are TRBV6-2 or TRBV6-3 and TRBJ2-7; TCRdb reports TRBD2, a call that lacks DNA to check it against. The CDR3 has 13 residues. Germline CDR1 and CDR2: MNHEY and SVGEGT. The CDR3 loop reads CASSYSRAGEQYF.

The chain employs TRBV23-1 and TRBJ2-2. TRBV23-1 is designated an ORF whose function remains uncertain. The CDR3 spans 15 residues. CDR3 loop: CASSQCPLYTGELFF.

This clonotype is classed as medium-sized by frequency. J is TRBJ1-2 and V is TRBV7-6. There are 14 residues in the CDR3. In germline, CDR1 is SGHVS, CDR2 FNYEAQ. The CDR3 loop reads CASSLEAGNYGYTF.

The chain joins TRBV28 to TRBJ2-5; without DNA, the TCRdb call of TRBD1 cannot be checked. The CDR3 is 15 amino acids. Germline CDR1 and CDR2: MDHEN and SYDVKM. CDR3 amino acids: CASRKVDRGSETQYF.

The chain carries TRBV19 and TRBJ2-1; no DNA is available, so the TRBD1 call from TCRdb remains unchecked. CDR3 length: 15 residues. Germline lookup yields CDR1 LNHDA and CDR2 SQIVND (reference sequence). CDR3 loop: CASSITQGGLDEQFF.

The V call is TRBV12-3 or TRBV12-4, the J call TRBJ2-7; no DNA is available, so the TRBD2 call from TCRdb remains unchecked. This CDR3 comprises 14 residues. The CDR3 sequence is CASSNSGLAYEQYF.

The CDR3 protein is CASSQASSGGGETQYF. The chain combines TRBV14 with TRBJ2-5; the TRBD2 assignment by TCRdb is unverifiable without DNA. In germline, CDR1 is SGHDN, CDR2 FVKESK. The CDR3 loop spans 16 amino acids.

V is TRBV9 and J is TRBJ1-1; TCRdb names TRBD1, which stays unverified in the absence of DNA. Germline assignment: CDR1 SGDLS and CDR2 YYNGEE. The CDR3 runs 15 residues. The CDR3 reads CASSVVWQGNTEAFF.

V usage is TRBV6-5 and J usage is TRBJ2-7; checking the TCRdb D call of TRBD1 is not possible without DNA. The CDR3 extends over 15 amino acids. CDR1 is MNHEY, CDR2 SVGAGI, per germline. CDR3 sequence reads: CASSYAGGATYEQYF.

V is TRBV5-1 and J is TRBJ2-7; there is no DNA to check the TCRdb D call of TRBD1. Per germline, CDR1 SGHRS and CDR2 YFSETQ. The CDR3 runs to 13 residues. This CDR3 is CASSSTGAYEQYF.

The V gene is TRBV3-1, the J gene TRBJ2-1; without DNA, the TCRdb call of TRBD1 cannot be checked. The length of the CDR3 is 16 residues. Germline-derived CDR1 and CDR2 are LGHDT and YNNKEL (reference sequence). The CDR3 loop reads CASSQDSGQPYNEQFF.

The chain combines TRBV29-1 with TRBJ2-2. Germline assignment: CDR1 SQVTM and CDR2 ANQGSEA. The CDR3 runs 13 residues. CDR3: CSAVPRDTGELFF.

The chain joins TRBV29-1 to TRBJ2-7. The CDR3 is 12 amino acids. Germline CDR1 and CDR2: SQVTM and ANQGSEA. The CDR3 protein is CSVGGSSYEQYF.

CDR3 amino acids: CSARDSQVQFF. The chain joins TRBV20-1 to TRBJ2-1. The germline V gene has CDR1 DFQATT and CDR2 SNEGSKA (reference sequence). The CDR3 length is 11 residues.

This chain joins TRBV6-4 and TRBJ2-2; TCRdb picks TRBD2, but there is no DNA to check that call. There are 15 residues in the CDR3. The germline V gene has CDR1 MRHNA and CDR2 SNTAGT. CDR3 sequence reads: CASSEEAGGTGELFF.

The chain couples TRBV20-1 to TRBJ2-7; the TRBD1 assignment by TCRdb is unverifiable without DNA. Per germline, CDR1 DFQATT and CDR2 SNEGSKA (reference sequence). The CDR3 is made up of 15 amino acids. The chain's CDR3 is CSASYRDRSSYEQYF.

The gene calls are TRBV10-2 and TRBJ2-7; TCRdb indicates TRBD2, and absent DNA this call remains unverified. Germline CDR1 reads WSHSY; CDR2 reads SAAADI. The CDR3 is 14 residues long. The CDR3: CATLPQQGRETLYF.

The chain employs TRBV29-1 and TRBJ1-2. CDR3 size: 13 residues. Looked up from germline, CDR1 is SQVTM and CDR2 is ANQGSEA. CDR3 region: CSVEEGLYYGYTF.

J is TRBJ1-4 and V is TRBV4-2. The CDR3 contains 12 residues. Germline CDR1 is LGHNA and CDR2 is YNFKEQ. The chain's CDR3 is CASSDDGEKLFF.

This chain links TRBV7-6 with TRBJ1-1. Germline loops: CDR1 SGHVS, CDR2 FNYEAQ. The CDR3 totals 14 residues. This CDR3 reads CASSLEGWNTEAFF.